A single sample gave rise to the 11 T cell receptor beta chains below, sequenced in a study of cytomegalovirus exposure and HLA in healthy donors (dated by TCRdb to the late 2010s). Libraries were made using the immunoSEQ multiplex PCR assay. For the multiplex PCR, a mixture combining 60 forward primers for TCR Vbeta segments and 13 reverse primers for TCR Jbeta segments was used. This is the immuneACCESS table as TCRdb keeps it, with only in-frame sequences that have V and J called. A part of the clones is gone; compared with another copy, unresolved V genes explain less than half, and the rest is unexplained. The sample table lists about 180,000 clones, about four fifths of them with a count of one. The ten largest clones capture 1.5% to 1.9% of the sample. The sequenced sample was PBMCs. The receptors shown here come from a man aged 35 to 55 in good health and CMV-seronegative.

The chain is built from TRBV7-8 and TRBJ2-1; 9 bases line up with TRBD2. The germline V gene encodes CDR1 SGHVS and CDR2 FQNEAQ. V shed 0 bases, J shed 5 bases, and the junction held 11 bases outside the gene matches. The CDR3 contains 18 residues. The CDR3 sequence: CASSLATTPGLAHNEQFF. The CDR3 DNA reads TGTGCCAGCAGCTTAGCAACGACACCGGGACTAGCACACAATGAGCAGTTCTTC.

The rearrangement uses TRBV14 and TRBJ1-2; 9 positions match TRBD1. This CDR3 is 14 amino acids long. Germline CDR1 SGHDN, CDR2 FVKESK. V shed 5 bases and J 6 bases; nucleotides not matched to a gene: 7. Here the CDR3 reads CASSTRRTGDGYTF. CDR3 coding DNA: TGTGCCAGCAGCACTAGAAGGACAGGGGATGGCTACACCTTC.

The V call is TRBV6-1, the J call TRBJ2-1; 7 bases are a match to TRBD2. The CDR3 extends over 13 amino acids. With 8 bases clipped from V and 8 bases from J, the junction kept 9 bases outside the gene matches. Looked up from germline, CDR1 is MNHNS and CDR2 is SASEGT. In nucleotides, the CDR3 is TGTGCCAGCCGAATCCCGGGAGGAGATGAGCAGTTCTTC. It is translated as CASRIPGGDEQFF.

Only one count was recorded for this clone. The rearrangement joins TRBV5-1 to TRBJ2-5, with D possibly TRBD1 on 7 matching bases. The better agreement between TRBJ2-7 and the DNA end casts doubt on the J call. The CDR3 extends over 16 amino acids. Germline V gene lookup returns CDR1 SGHRS and CDR2 YFSETQ. The CDR3 protein is CASSPGGGTAPYEQYF. Written as DNA, the CDR3 is TGCGCCAGCAGCCCTGGAGGGGGGACAGCTCCCTACGAGCAGTACTTC.

The CDR3 reads CASSPARGSSYEQYF. CDR3 nucleotides: TGTGCCAGCAGCCCAGCTCGGGGGAGCTCCTACGAGCAGTACTTC. V is TRBV7-2 and J is TRBJ2-7; a weak D match, TRBD2 (6 bases). The CDR3 is 15 residues long. Germline-derived CDR1 and CDR2 are SGHTA and FQGNSA. Trimming shortened V by 5 bases and J by 0 bases, and 14 bases separated the two germline ends.

The CDR3 nucleotides are TGCGCCAGCAGCCAAGATCGGGGAAAGGAAGAGACCCAGTACTTC. Its protein is CASSQDRGKEETQYF. This sequence joins TRBV4-3 and TRBJ2-5; a possible D gene is TRBD2 (5 bases). Between the trimmed V and J ends, which lost 0 bases and 3 bases, there was a span of 11 bases. The CDR3 covers 15 residues. The germline CDR1 and CDR2 sequences are LGHNA and YSLEER.

The rearrangement links TRBV29-1 to TRBJ1-1, with D hard to call. V was shortened by 4 bases and J by 5 bases, with 14 bases between the two germline ends. In germline, CDR1 is SQVTM, CDR2 ANQGSEA. This CDR3 comprises 13 residues. CDR3 DNA: TGCAGCGTTGGGACGGGAAAGTGGACTGAAGCTTTCTTT. Its protein product is CSVGTGKWTEAFF.

As DNA, the CDR3 is TGTGCCAGCAGCCCTGACAGGGCGGTCTACGAGCAGTACTTC. This gives the protein CASSPDRAVYEQYF. The chain recombines TRBV7-8 with TRBJ2-7, with TRBD1 matching 7 bases. This CDR3 region has 14 residues. The J segment lost 3 bases and the V segment lost 5 bases, leaving 7 bases of the junction unmatched. CDR1 SGHVS and CDR2 FQNEAQ come from the germline V gene.

This clone was counted between two and nine times. This chain joins TRBV2 and TRBJ1-3, with D unclear. The V end lost 6 bases, the J end lost 1 base, and 10 bases lay between the germline ends. The CDR3 has 14 residues. Germline assignment: CDR1 SNHLY and CDR2 FYNNEI. The CDR3 spells CASRVTESGNTIYF. CDR3 DNA: TGTGCCAGCAGGGTAACAGAATCTGGAAACACCATATATTTT. The full variable domain, with the rest looked up from reference TRBV2 and TRBJ1-3, is EPEVTQTPSHQVTQMGQEVILRCVPISNHLYFYWYRQILGQKVEFLVSFYNNEISEKSEIFDDQFSVERPDGSNFTLKIRSTKLEDSAMYFCASRVTESGNTIYFGEGSWLTVV.

The chain carries TRBV4-2 and TRBJ2-1; 9 positions agree with TRBD1. Germline CDR1 LGHNA, CDR2 YNFKEQ. The length of the CDR3 is 16 residues. V lost 4 bases and J lost 4; bases outside the gene matches: 8. CDR3 sequence reads: CASSRPAGTGYNEQFF. The CDR3 nucleotides read TGTGCCAGCAGCCGTCCCGCCGGGACAGGGTACAATGAGCAGTTCTTC.

In regard to this clone: Other DNA sequences in the sample encode the same CDR3. V usage is TRBV5-5 and J usage is TRBJ2-2; 10 nucleotides line up with TRBD1. The CDR3 totals 14 residues. J lost 5 bases, V lost 5 bases, and 3 bases had no gene match. CDR1 and CDR2 from the germline V gene are SGHKS and YYEKEE (reference sequence). CDR3 nucleotides: TGTGCCAGCAGGGCGGGACAGGGGACCGGGGAGCTGTTTTTT. The encoded protein is CASRAGQGTGELFF.